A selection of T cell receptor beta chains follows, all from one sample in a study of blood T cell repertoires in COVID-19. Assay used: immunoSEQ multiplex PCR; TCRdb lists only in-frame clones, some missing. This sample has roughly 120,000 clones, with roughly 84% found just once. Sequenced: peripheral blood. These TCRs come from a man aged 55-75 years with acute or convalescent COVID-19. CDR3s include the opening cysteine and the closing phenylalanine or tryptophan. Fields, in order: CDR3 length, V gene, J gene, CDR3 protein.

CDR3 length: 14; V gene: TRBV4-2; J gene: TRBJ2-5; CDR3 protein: CASSQEQGSIVQYF
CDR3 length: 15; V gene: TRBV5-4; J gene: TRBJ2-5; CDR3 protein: CASSFSAGHQETQYF
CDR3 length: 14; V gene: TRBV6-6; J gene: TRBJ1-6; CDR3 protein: CASSYERFESPLHF
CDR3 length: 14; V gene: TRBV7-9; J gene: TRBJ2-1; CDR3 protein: CASSKIASGNEQFF
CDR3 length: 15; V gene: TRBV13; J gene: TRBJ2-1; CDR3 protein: CASSLGASSYNEQFF
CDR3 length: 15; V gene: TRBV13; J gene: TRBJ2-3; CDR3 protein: CASSPRGISTDTQYF
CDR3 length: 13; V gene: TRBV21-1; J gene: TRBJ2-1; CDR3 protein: CASSKGTGPEQFF
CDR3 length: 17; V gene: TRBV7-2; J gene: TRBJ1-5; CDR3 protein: CASSLVGRLSSNQPQHF
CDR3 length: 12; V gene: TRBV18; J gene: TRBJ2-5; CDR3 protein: CASSRYQETQYF
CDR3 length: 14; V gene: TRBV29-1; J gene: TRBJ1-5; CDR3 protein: CSWGGKGLNQPQHF
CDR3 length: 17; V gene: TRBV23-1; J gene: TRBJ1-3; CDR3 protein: CASSQSKGQSSGNTIYF
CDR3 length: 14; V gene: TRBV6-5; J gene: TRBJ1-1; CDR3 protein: CASSYGQVNTEAFF
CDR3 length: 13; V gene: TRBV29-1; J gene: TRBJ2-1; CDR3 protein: CSVDRDSYNEQFF
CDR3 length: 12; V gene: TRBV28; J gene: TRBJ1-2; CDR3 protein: CASSHGLRGYTF
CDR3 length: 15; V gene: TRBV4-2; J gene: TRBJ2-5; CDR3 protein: CASSQGRTGQETQYF
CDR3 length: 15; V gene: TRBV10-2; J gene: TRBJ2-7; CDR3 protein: CASREGGRNSYEQYF
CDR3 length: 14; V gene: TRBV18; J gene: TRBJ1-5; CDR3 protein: CASSTETVNQPQHF
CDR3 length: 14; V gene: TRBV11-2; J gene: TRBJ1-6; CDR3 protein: CASNGGSYNSPLHF
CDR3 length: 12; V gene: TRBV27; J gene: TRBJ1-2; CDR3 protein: CASSGQGNGYTF
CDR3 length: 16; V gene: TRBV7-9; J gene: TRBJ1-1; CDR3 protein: CASSPLFGSVWTEAFF
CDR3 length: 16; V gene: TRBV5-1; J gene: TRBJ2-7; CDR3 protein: CASSPGTSGSPYEQYF
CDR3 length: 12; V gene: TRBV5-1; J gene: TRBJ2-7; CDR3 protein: CASSLGQYEQYF
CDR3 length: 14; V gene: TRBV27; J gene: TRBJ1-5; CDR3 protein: CASSLQASYQPQHF
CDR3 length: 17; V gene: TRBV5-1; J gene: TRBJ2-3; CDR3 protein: CASSRGPGGDWSDTQYF
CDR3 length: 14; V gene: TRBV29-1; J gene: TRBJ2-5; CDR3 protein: CSATSASGWGAQYF
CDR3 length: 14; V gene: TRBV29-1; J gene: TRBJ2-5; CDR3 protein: CSVGFPGSQETQYF
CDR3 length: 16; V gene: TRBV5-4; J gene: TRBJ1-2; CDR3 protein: CAGQGVRGDGNYGYTF
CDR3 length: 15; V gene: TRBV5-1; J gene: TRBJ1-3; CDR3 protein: CASSLEPLIGNTIYF
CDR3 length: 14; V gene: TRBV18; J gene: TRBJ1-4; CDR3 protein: CASSPGRVPEKLFF
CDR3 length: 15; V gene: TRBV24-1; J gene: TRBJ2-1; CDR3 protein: CATSARHSSYNEQFF